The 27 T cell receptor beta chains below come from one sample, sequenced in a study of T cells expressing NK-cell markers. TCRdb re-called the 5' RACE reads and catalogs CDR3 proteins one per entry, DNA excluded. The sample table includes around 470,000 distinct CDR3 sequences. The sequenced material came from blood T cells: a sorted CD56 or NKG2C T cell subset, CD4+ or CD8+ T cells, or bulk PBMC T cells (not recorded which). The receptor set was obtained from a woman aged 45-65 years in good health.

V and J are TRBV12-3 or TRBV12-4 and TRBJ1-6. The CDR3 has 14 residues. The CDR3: CASSLAGSEGPLHF.

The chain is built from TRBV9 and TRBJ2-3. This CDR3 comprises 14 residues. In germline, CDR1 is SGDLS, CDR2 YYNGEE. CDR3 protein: CASSVARSTDTQYF.

The CDR3 sequence: CASGKDLPMNEQFF. The chain has TRBV18 and TRBJ2-1. This CDR3 is 14 amino acids long. Germline CDR1 is KGHSH and CDR2 is LQKENI.

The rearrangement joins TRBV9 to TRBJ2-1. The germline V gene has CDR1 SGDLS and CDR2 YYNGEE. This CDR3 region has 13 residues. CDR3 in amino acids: CASSVSVDNEQFF. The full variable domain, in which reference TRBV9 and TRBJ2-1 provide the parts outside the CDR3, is DSGVTQTPKHLITATGQRVTLRCSPRSGDLSVYWYQQSLDQGLQFLIQYYNGEERAKGNILERFSAQQFPDLHSELNLSSLELGDSALYFCASSVSVDNEQFFGPGTRLTVL.

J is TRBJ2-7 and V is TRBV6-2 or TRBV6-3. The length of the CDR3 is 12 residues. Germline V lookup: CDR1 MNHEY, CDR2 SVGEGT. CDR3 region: CASSYSNNEQYF.

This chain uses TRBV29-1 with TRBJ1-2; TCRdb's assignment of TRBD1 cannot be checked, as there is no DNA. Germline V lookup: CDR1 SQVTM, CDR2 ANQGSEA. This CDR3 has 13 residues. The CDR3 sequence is CSVDRQGAYGYTF. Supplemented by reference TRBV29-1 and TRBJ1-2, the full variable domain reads SAVISQKPSRDICQRGTSLTIQCQVDSQVTMMFWYRQQPGQSLTLIATANQGSEATYESGFVIDKFPISRPNLTFSTLTVSNMSPEDSSIYLCSVDRQGAYGYTFGSGTRLTVV.

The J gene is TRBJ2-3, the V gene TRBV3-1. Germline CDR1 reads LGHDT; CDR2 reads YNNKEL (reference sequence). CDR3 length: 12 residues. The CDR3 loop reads CASSQAGDTQYF.

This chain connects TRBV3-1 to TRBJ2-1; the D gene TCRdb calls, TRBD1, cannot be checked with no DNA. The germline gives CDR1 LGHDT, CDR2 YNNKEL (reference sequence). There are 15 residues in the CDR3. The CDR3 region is CASSQEPWGYNEQFF.

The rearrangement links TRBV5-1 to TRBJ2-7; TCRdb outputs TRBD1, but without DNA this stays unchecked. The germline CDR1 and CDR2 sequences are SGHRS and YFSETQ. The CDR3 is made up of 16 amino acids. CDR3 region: CASSPERTGRYYEQYF.

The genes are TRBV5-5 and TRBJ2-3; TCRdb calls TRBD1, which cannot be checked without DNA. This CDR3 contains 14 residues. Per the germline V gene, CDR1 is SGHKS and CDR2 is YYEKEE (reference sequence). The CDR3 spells CASSWGTGYDTQYF. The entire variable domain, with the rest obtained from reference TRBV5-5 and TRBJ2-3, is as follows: DAGVTQSPTHLIKTRGQQVTLRCSPISGHKSVSWYQQVLGQGPQFIFQYYEKEERGRGNFPDRFSARQFPNYSSELNVNALLLGDSALYLCASSWGTGYDTQYFGPGTRLTVL.

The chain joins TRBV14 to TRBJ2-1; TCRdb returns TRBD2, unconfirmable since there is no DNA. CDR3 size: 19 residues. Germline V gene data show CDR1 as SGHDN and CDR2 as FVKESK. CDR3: CASSQERPGSGGPRDEQFF. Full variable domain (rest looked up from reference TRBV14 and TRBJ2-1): EAGVTQFPSHSVIEKGQTVTLRCDPISGHDNLYWYRRVMGKEIKFLLHFVKESKQDESGMPNNRFLAERTGGTYSTLKVQPAELEDSGVYFCASSQERPGSGGPRDEQFFGPGTRLTVL.

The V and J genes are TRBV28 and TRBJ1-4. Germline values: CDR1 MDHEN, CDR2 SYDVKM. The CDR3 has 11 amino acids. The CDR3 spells CASQDHEKLFF.

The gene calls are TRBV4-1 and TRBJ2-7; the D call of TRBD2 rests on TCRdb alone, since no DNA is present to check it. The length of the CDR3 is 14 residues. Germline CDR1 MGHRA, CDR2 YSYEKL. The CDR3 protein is CASSQETISYEQYF.

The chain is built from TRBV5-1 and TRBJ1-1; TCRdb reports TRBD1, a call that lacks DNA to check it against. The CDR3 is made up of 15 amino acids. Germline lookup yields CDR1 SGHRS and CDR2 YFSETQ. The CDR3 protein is CASSSRAGLDTEAFF.

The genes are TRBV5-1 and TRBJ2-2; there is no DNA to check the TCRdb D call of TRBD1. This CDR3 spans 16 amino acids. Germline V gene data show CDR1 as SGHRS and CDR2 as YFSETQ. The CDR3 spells CASSFSGGWGTGELFF.

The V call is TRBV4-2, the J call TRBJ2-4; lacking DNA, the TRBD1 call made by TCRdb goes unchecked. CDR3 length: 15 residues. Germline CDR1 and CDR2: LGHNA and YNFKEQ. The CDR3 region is CASSPLGGRENIQYF.

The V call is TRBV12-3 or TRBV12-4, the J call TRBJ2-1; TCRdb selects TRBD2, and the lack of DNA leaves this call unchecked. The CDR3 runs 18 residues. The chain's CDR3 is CASSMTSGGPSSYNEQFF.

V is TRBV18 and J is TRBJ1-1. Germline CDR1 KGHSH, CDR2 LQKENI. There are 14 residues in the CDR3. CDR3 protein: CASSPRGRNTEAFF.

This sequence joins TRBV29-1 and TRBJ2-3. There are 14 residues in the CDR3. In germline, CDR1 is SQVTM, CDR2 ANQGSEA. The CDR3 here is CSVEGRMNTDTQYF.

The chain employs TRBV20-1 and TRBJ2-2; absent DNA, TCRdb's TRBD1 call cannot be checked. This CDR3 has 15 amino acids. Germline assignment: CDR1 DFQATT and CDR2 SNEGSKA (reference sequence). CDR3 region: CSARDLGHSTGELFF.

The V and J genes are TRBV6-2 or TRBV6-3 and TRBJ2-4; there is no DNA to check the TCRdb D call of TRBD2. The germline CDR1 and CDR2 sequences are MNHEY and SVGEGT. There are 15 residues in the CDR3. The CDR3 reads CASSTRTGLRHIQYF.

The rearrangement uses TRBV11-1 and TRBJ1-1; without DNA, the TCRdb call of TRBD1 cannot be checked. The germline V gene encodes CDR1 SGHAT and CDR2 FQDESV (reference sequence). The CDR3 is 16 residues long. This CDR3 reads CASSPEQGLMNTEAFF. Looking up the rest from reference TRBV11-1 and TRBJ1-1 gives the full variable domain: EAEVAQSPRYKITEKSQAVAFWCDPISGHATLYWYRQILGQGPELLVQFQDESVVDDSQLPKDRFSAERLKGVDSTLKIQPAELGDSAMYLCASSPEQGLMNTEAFFGQGTRLTVV.

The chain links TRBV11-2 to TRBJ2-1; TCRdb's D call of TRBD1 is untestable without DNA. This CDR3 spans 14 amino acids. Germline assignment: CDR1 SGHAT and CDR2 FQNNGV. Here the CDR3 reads CASSSLKGQGWAFF.

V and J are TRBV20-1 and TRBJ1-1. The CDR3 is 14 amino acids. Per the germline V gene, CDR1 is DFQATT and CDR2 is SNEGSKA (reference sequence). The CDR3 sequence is CSARPSVQNTEAFF.

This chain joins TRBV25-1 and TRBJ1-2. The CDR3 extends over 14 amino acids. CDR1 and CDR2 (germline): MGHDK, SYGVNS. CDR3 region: CASSGELWGYGYTF.

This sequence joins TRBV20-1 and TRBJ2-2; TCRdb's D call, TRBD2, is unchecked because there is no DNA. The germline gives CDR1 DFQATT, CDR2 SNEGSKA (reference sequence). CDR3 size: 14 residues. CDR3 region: CSARGTSATGELFF.

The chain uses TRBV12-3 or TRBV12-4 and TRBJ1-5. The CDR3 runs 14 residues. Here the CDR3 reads CASSFANSNQPQHF.